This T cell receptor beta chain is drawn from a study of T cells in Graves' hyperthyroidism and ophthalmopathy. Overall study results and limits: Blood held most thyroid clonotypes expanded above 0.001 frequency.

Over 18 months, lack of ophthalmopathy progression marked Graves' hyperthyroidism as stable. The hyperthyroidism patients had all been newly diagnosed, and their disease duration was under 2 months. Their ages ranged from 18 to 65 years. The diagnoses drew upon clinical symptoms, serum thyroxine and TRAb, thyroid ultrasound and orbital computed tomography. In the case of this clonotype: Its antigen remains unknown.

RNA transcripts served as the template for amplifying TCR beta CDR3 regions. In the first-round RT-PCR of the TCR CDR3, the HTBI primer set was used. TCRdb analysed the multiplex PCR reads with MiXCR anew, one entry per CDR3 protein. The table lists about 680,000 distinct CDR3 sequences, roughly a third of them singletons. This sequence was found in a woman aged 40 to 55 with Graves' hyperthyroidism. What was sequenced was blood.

The CDR3 spells CASSLSPTGMVSGNTIYF. In DNA, the CDR3 is TGTGCCAGCAGTTTATCCCCGACAGGGATGGTTTCTGGAAACACCATATATTTT. The V call is TRBV12-3 or TRBV12-4, the J call TRBJ1-3; TRBD1 matches at 7 bases. CDR3 size: 18 residues. V shed 2 bases and J 1 base; nucleotides not matched to a gene: 11.